One sample yielded the 30 T cell receptor beta chains listed below, sequenced in a study of T cell responses to AZD1222 COVID-19 vaccine. Produced via immunoSEQ multiplex PCR; TCRdb's table is partial and in-frame only. The data hold around 120,000 clones, with around 90% observed a single time. This specimen was peripheral blood, taken on day 0 of AZD1222 vaccination. These receptors were collected from an adult in good health.

CDR3 in amino acids: CASSPGDSLYEQYF. CDR3 nucleotide sequence: TGTGCCAGCTCACCAGGAGACAGTCTCTACGAGCAGTACTTC. The chain employs TRBV18 and TRBJ2-7; D perhaps matches TRBD1 (5 bases). The V end was cut by 2 bases, the J end by 3 bases, with 11 bases between. Germline V gene lookup returns CDR1 KGHSH and CDR2 LQKENI. CDR3 length: 14 amino acids.

This rearrangement joins TRBV7-2 to TRBJ2-5; D could derive from TRBD1 or TRBD2 (6 bases each). There are 14 residues in the CDR3. The germline CDR1 and CDR2 sequences are SGHTA and FQGNSA. The germline V and J ends were trimmed by 10 bases and 4 bases, with 19 bases remaining between them. The CDR3 protein is CATQSWGAGETQYF. DNA for the CDR3: TGTGCCACCCAATCCTGGGGGGCCGGAGAGACCCAGTACTTC.

The chain joins TRBV27 to TRBJ2-6, with D unresolved. Trimming removed 5 bases at V and 0 bases at J, with 2 bases between. This CDR3 spans 13 amino acids. The germline gives CDR1 MNHEY, CDR2 SMNVEV (reference sequence). The CDR3: CASSVSGANVLTF. CDR3 bases: TGTGCCAGCAGTGTCTCTGGGGCCAACGTCCTGACTTTC. Supplemented by reference TRBV27 and TRBJ2-6, the full variable domain reads EAQVTQNPRYLITVTGKKLTVTCSQNMNHEYMSWYRQDPGLGLRQIYYSMNVEVTDKGDVPEGYKVSRKEKRNFPLILESPSPNQTSLYFCASSVSGANVLTFGAGSRLTVL.

The chain joins TRBV18 to TRBJ2-7, with 7 bases matching TRBD1. Germline V gene sequence: CDR1 KGHSH, CDR2 LQKENI. V shed 3 bases and J 6 bases; nucleotides not matched to a gene: 8. The CDR3 sequence is 14 residues long. CDR3 region: CASSPPGTAGEQYF. In nucleotides, the CDR3 is TGTGCCAGCTCACCTCCCGGGACAGCCGGCGAGCAGTACTTC.

This sequence joins TRBV5-6 and TRBJ2-3, with D hard to call. The germline V gene encodes CDR1 SGHDT and CDR2 YYEEEE. Trimming shortened V by 2 bases and J by 0 bases, and 10 bases separated the two germline ends. The CDR3 covers 15 residues. The CDR3 loop reads CASSFTAQSTDTQYF. CDR3 sequence (DNA): TGTGCCAGCAGCTTTACAGCGCAGAGCACAGATACGCAGTATTTT. The variable domain in full, completed from reference TRBV5-6 and TRBJ2-3, reads DAGVTQSPTHLIKTRGQQVTLRCSPKSGHDTVSWYQQALGQGPQFIFQYYEEEERQRGNFPDRFSGHQFPNYSSELNVNALLLGDSALYLCASSFTAQSTDTQYFGPGTRLTVL.

The V and J genes are TRBV5-6 and TRBJ2-1; 7 bases agree with TRBD1. Per germline, CDR1 SGHDT and CDR2 YYEEEE. V gave up 0 bases and J gave up 9 bases; unmatched junction bases: 3. This CDR3 comprises 13 residues. The CDR3 sequence is CASSLGQGGEQFF. The CDR3 coding sequence is TGTGCCAGCAGCTTGGGACAGGGCGGTGAGCAGTTCTTC.

The chain is built from TRBV6-2 or TRBV6-3 and TRBJ2-5; 10 nucleotides line up with TRBD2. From germline, CDR1 is MNHEY and CDR2 SVGEGT. Trimming took 0 bases from V and 1 from J; bases not matched to a gene: 5. There are 17 residues in the CDR3. The CDR3 reads CASSYSWLAGVQETQYF. CDR3 nucleotides: TGTGCCAGCAGTTACTCGTGGCTAGCGGGGGTCCAAGAGACCCAGTACTTC.

In this sample, this clone turned up once. This chain connects TRBV11-2 to TRBJ2-2; D call uncertain. The CDR3 is 17 amino acids. Trimming took off 5 bases at V and 4 bases at J, with 20 bases between the two ends. Germline-derived CDR1 and CDR2 are SGHAT and FQNNGV. The CDR3 region is CASSLIVSTSGTGELFF. In nucleotides, the CDR3 is TGTGCCAGCAGCCTTATAGTTAGCACCTCGGGCACCGGGGAGCTGTTTTTT.

This clone came up once. The chain is built from TRBV5-4 and TRBJ1-1; 7 positions agree with TRBD1. With V trimmed by 4 bases and J by 11 bases, 11 bases remained unmatched. Germline CDR1 is SGHNT and CDR2 is YYREEE (reference sequence). The CDR3 length is 13 residues. The CDR3 protein is CASSLGQEARAFF. As DNA, the CDR3 is TGTGCCAGCAGCCTAGGACAGGAGGCAAGGGCTTTCTTT.

This chain uses TRBV6-5 with TRBJ2-1; 7 nucleotides line up with TRBD1. Germline-derived CDR1 and CDR2 are MNHEY and SVGAGI. CDR3 length equals 13 residues. The junction had 1 base not matched to a gene; V was cut back by 6 bases and J by 2 bases. The CDR3: CASRRGPYNEQFF. Written as DNA, the CDR3 is TGTGCCAGCAGAAGGGGGCCCTACAATGAGCAGTTCTTC.

CDR3 region: CAWSLDLGGREQFF. The CDR3 DNA is TGTGCCTGGAGCTTGGATCTCGGGGGGCGGGAGCAGTTCTTC. This chain links TRBV30 with TRBJ2-1; weak D call: TRBD2 (7 bases). Germline V gene lookup returns CDR1 GTSNPN and CDR2 SVGIG (reference sequence). V lost 3 bases and J lost 10, with 19 bases in between. The length of the CDR3 is 14 residues.

This clone was seen once. The chain couples TRBV19 to TRBJ2-5; the D gene is possibly TRBD1 (5 bases). The CDR3 spans 15 residues. The germline CDR1 and CDR2 sequences are LNHDA and SQIVND (reference sequence). V was pared by 1 base and J by 1 base, with 10 bases between. The CDR3 spells CASSIAHQGQETQYF. Written as DNA, the CDR3 is TGTGCCAGTAGTATAGCACATCAGGGCCAAGAGACCCAGTACTTC.

The rearrangement uses TRBV13 and TRBJ1-3, with 7 bases aligning to TRBD1. V trimming: 4 bases; J trimming: 6 bases; junction bases outside the gene matches: 12. The length of the CDR3 is 16 residues. Germline assignment: CDR1 PRHDT and CDR2 FYEKMQ (reference sequence). CDR3 protein: CASSSAWDSSENTIYF. The CDR3 region has the DNA TGTGCCAGCAGCTCGGCATGGGACAGCTCGGAAAACACCATATATTTT. Using reference TRBV13 and TRBJ1-3 for the parts outside the CDR3, the full variable domain is AAGVIQSPRHLIKEKRETATLKCYPIPRHDTVYWYQQGPGQDPQFLISFYEKMQSDKGSIPDRFSAQQFSDYHSELNMSSLELGDSALYFCASSSAWDSSENTIYFGEGSWLTVV.

The V and J genes are TRBV6-2 or TRBV6-3 and TRBJ1-1, with no clear D. Germline V gene data show CDR1 as MNHEY and CDR2 as SVGEGT. CDR3 length: 11 residues. Between the trimmed V and J ends, which lost 2 bases and 8 bases, there was a span of 6 bases. CDR3 sequence: CASSYLKEAFF. The DNA for the CDR3 is TGTGCCAGCAGTTACCTCAAGGAAGCTTTCTTT.

This chain uses TRBV1 with TRBJ2-1; TRBD2 reflects the table's D call only, with no check against the DNA. TRBV1 is designated a pseudogene. The CDR3 totals 16 residues. CDR3 amino acids: CTSSQAGTSNYNEQFF. CDR3 coding DNA: TGCACCAGCAGCCAAGCTGGGACTAGTAATTACAATGAGCAGTTCTTC.

This sequence joins TRBV5-1 and TRBJ1-3, with D uncertain. Trimming stripped 3 bases from V and 4 bases from J, with 11 bases between. This CDR3 is 14 amino acids long. Germline V lookup: CDR1 SGHRS, CDR2 YFSETQ. The CDR3 loop reads CASSSSGIGNTIYF. Here the CDR3 DNA reads TGCGCCAGCAGCTCTTCCGGGATAGGAAACACCATATATTTT.

The rearrangement uses TRBV7-8 and TRBJ1-6; 9 nucleotides agree with TRBD1. In germline, CDR1 is SGHVS, CDR2 FQNEAQ. The CDR3 contains 15 residues. Losses at the gene ends were 4 bases for V and 5 bases for J; bases not matched to a gene: 3. The chain's CDR3 is CASSSGQGNNSPLHF. In DNA form, the CDR3 reads TGTGCCAGCAGCTCGGGACAGGGAAATAATTCACCCCTCCACTTT.

This chain uses TRBV9 with TRBJ2-3; D ambiguous. CDR1 and CDR2 from the germline V gene are SGDLS and YYNGEE. The CDR3 extends over 14 amino acids. V lost 2 bases to trimming and J lost 0 bases, with 7 bases between them. The CDR3 sequence is CASSVAGSTDTQYF. The CDR3, as DNA: TGTGCCAGCAGCGTTGCAGGAAGCACAGATACGCAGTATTTT.

The V gene is TRBV18, the J gene TRBJ2-2; D possibly corresponds to TRBD1 (5 bases). The length of the CDR3 is 14 residues. Germline lookup yields CDR1 KGHSH and CDR2 LQKENI. Trimming took 4 bases from V and 2 from J, leaving 8 bases between them. The CDR3 loop is CASSLDSNTGELFF. The CDR3 DNA reads TGTGCCAGCTCACTTGACAGCAACACCGGGGAGCTGTTTTTT.

CDR3 nucleotides: TGTGCCAGCAGGATCCTGGGACAGGGGGCGTCTTATGGCTACACCTTC. Its protein is CASRILGQGASYGYTF. This chain joins TRBV5-4 and TRBJ1-2; 12 nucleotides align to TRBD1. V shed 5 bases and J 5 bases; nucleotides not matched to a gene: 10. This CDR3 is built from 16 residues. Germline V gene sequence: CDR1 SGHNT, CDR2 YYREEE (reference sequence).

V usage is TRBV4-1 and J usage is TRBJ2-2; D may match TRBD1 or TRBD2 (5 bases each). CDR1 and CDR2 from the germline V gene are MGHRA and YSYEKL. This CDR3 is built from 20 residues. V was shortened by 0 bases and J by 4 bases, with 24 bases between the two germline ends. The DNA of the CDR3 is TGCGCCAGCAGCCAAGAACTCTTGCGTCTGGGGGTCTCGGGCACCGGGGAGCTGTTTTTT. Encoded protein: CASSQELLRLGVSGTGELFF.

V gene TRBV28 combines with J gene TRBJ2-3, with 10 bases matching TRBD2. Unmatched junction bases numbered 3, after V lost 4 bases and J lost 2 bases. Germline V gene data show CDR1 as MDHEN and CDR2 as SYDVKM. The CDR3 has 15 residues. The DNA for the CDR3 is TGTGCCAGCAGTTCACTAGCGGGAAACACAGATACGCAGTATTTT. This gives the protein CASSSLAGNTDTQYF. Full variable domain (missing parts from reference TRBV28 and TRBJ2-3): DVKVTQSSRYLVKRTGEKVFLECVQDMDHENMFWYRQDPGLGLRLIYFSYDVKMKEKGDIPEGYSVSREKKERFSLILESASTNQTSMYLCASSSLAGNTDTQYFGPGTRLTVL.

A few counts support this clone. The CDR3 sequence is CASSKYRQGSTEAFF. The CDR3 DNA follows: TGTGCCAGCAGCAAATACCGACAGGGGAGCACTGAAGCTTTCTTT. The rearrangement links TRBV9 to TRBJ1-1, with 8 nucleotides matching TRBD1. This CDR3 has 15 residues. V lost 4 bases to trimming and J lost 4 bases; unmatched junction nucleotides: 9. Germline CDR1 SGDLS, CDR2 YYNGEE.

The rearrangement links TRBV10-3 to TRBJ2-7; D may be TRBD1 (6 bases). This CDR3 has 15 amino acids. Germline CDR1 is ENHRY and CDR2 is SYGVKD. The germline V and J ends were trimmed by 10 bases and 7 bases, with 26 bases remaining between them. The CDR3 spells CATRFRGRTRGEQYF. The CDR3 bases are TGTGCCACCCGATTCAGGGGCCGGACAAGGGGAGAGCAGTACTTC.

The rearrangement uses TRBV7-2 and TRBJ1-2; D possibly corresponds to TRBD1 (6 bases). Germline loops: CDR1 SGHTA, CDR2 FQGNSA. CDR3 size: 14 residues. Trimming left V 4 bases short and J 5 bases short, with 14 bases between. The CDR3 nucleotides read TGTGCCAGCAGCTCTAGGGGGGGGCCGTATGGCTACACCTTC. It codes for CASSSRGGPYGYTF. Full variable domain (remainder filled in from reference TRBV7-2 and TRBJ1-2): GAGVSQSPSNKVTEKGKDVELRCDPISGHTALYWYRQSLGQGLEFLIYFQGNSAPDKSGLPSDRFSAERTGGSVSTLTIQRTQQEDSAVYLCASSSRGGPYGYTFGSGTRLTVV.

This chain joins TRBV6-2 or TRBV6-3 and TRBJ1-3; no firm D call. The CDR3 loop spans 15 amino acids. Trimming removed 5 bases at V and 4 bases at J, with 15 bases between. Germline values: CDR1 MNHEY, CDR2 SVGEGT. The CDR3 protein is CASSPTGQMGNTIYF. The DNA for the CDR3 is TGTGCCAGCAGTCCAACGGGCCAAATGGGAAACACCATATATTTT.

The chain recombines TRBV11-3 with TRBJ2-2, with D maybe TRBD2 (5 bases). V was clipped by 6 bases and J by 6 bases, with 8 bases between them. The CDR3 is 12 amino acids. Germline V gene lookup returns CDR1 SGHNT and CDR2 YENEEA. The CDR3 sequence: CASSERAGELFF. Written as DNA, the CDR3 is TGTGCCAGCAGTGAGAGGGCCGGGGAGCTGTTTTTT.

This clone has just one count. The V call is TRBV19, the J call TRBJ2-5; D remains ambiguous. CDR1 is LNHDA, CDR2 SQIVND, per germline (reference sequence). The CDR3 covers 13 residues. V dropped 5 bases and J dropped 0 bases, with 7 bases sitting between them. The CDR3 here is CASSLKNQETQYF. In nucleotides, the CDR3 is TGTGCCAGTAGTCTTAAGAACCAAGAGACCCAGTACTTC.

The rearrangement uses TRBV3-1 (or the pseudogene TRBV3-2) and TRBJ1-2; possible D gene TRBD1, 5 bases. Per the germline V gene, CDR1 is LGHDT and CDR2 is YNNKEL (reference sequence). The CDR3 runs 16 residues. The V end was cut by 4 bases, the J end by 4 bases, with 19 bases between. In nucleotides, the CDR3 is TGTGCCAGCAGCCGCTCAGTTGGGGACGGATTCTATGGCTACACCTTC. Translated: CASSRSVGDGFYGYTF.

The V gene is TRBV7-2, the J gene TRBJ2-7; 7 nucleotides agree with TRBD2. V was pared by 3 bases and J by 2 bases, with 4 bases of the junction left unmatched. Germline assignment: CDR1 SGHTA and CDR2 FQGNSA. The CDR3 totals 14 residues. CDR3 in amino acids: CASSFPGLPYEQYF. CDR3 nucleotides: TGTGCCAGCAGCTTTCCGGGACTACCCTACGAGCAGTACTTC.